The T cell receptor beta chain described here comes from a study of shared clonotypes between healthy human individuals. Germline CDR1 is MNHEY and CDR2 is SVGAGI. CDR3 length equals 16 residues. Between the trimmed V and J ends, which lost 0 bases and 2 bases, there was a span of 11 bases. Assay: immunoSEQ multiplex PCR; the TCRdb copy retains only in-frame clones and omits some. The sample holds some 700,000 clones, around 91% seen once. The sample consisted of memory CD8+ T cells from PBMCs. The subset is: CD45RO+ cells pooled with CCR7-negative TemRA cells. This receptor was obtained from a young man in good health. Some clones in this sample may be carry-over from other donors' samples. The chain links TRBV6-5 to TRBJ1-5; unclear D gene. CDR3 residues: CASSYSNPWGNQPQHF. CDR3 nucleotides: TGTGCCAGCAGTTACTCGAATCCCTGGGGCAATCAGCCCCAGCATTTT.